These 22 T cell receptor beta chains were sequenced from one sample in a study of blood T cell repertoires in COVID-19. TCRdb's copy holds only in-frame clones and misses some; the assay was immunoSEQ multiplex PCR. The data show 250,000 to 300,000 clones, about 86% seen once. The sequencing sample was made of PBMCs or T cells enriched from blood (not recorded which). These receptors were taken from a man aged 50-60 years who had recovered from COVID-19.

The chain has TRBV5-4 and TRBJ1-6; D is possibly TRBD1 (6 bases). Trimming pared 5 bases from V and 7 bases from J, leaving 16 bases between. The CDR3 length is 15 residues. Per germline, CDR1 SGHNT and CDR2 YYREEE (reference sequence). The CDR3 region has the DNA TGTGCCAGCAGAAAGGGGGGGGCAGTAAATTCACCCCTCCACTTT. Translation gives CASRKGGAVNSPLHF.

The chain uses TRBV21-1 and TRBJ2-7; the tabulated D call, TRBD1, remains unverified against the DNA. TRBV21-1 has pseudogene status. This CDR3 spans 14 amino acids. DNA for the CDR3: TGTGCCAGCAGCGGACGGACATTTAGGTACGAGCAGTACTTC. Translation gives CASSGRTFRYEQYF.

A remark on this clone: Other DNA sequences in this specimen translate into the identical CDR3. CDR3 sequence: CASSLSGRTYEQYF. Written as DNA, the CDR3 is TGTGCCAGCAGCTTGAGCGGGAGAACGTACGAGCAGTACTTC. The chain joins TRBV11-3 to TRBJ2-7; TRBD2 agrees at 8 bases. The length of the CDR3 is 14 residues. With V trimmed by 3 bases and J by 4 bases, 5 bases remained unmatched. In germline, CDR1 is SGHNT, CDR2 YENEEA. The full variable domain, its missing parts supplied by reference TRBV11-3 and TRBJ2-7, is EAGVVQSPRYKIIEKKQPVAFWCNPISGHNTLYWYLQNLGQGPELLIRYENEEAVDDSQLPKDRFSAERLKGVDSTLKIQPAELGDSAVYLCASSLSGRTYEQYFGPGTRLTVT.

V is TRBV19 and J is TRBJ1-5, with D perhaps matching TRBD1 (6 bases). V lost 1 base, J lost 4 bases, and 14 bases lay in between. The CDR3 runs to 16 residues. The germline V gene has CDR1 LNHDA and CDR2 SQIVND (reference sequence). CDR3 protein: CASSIGQGWDNQPQHF. The CDR3 nucleotides read TGTGCCAGTAGTATAGGTCAGGGGTGGGATAATCAGCCCCAGCATTTT.

This clone was counted a single time. V usage is TRBV2 and J usage is TRBJ2-3; no clear D. This CDR3 region has 15 residues. Germline lookup yields CDR1 SNHLY and CDR2 FYNNEI. V dropped 8 bases and J dropped 0 bases, with 15 bases sitting between them. The CDR3 loop is CASRVLGLSTDTQYF. CDR3 sequence (DNA): TGTGCCAGCCGGGTTTTAGGCCTTAGCACAGATACGCAGTATTTT.

This chain uses TRBV6-5 with TRBJ1-2; the D gene is possibly TRBD1 (6 bases). Germline V gene lookup returns CDR1 MNHEY and CDR2 SVGAGI. V was cut by 10 bases and J by 4 bases, with 19 bases left in between. The CDR3 is 14 amino acids. This chain's CDR3 is CATSARGQFYGYTF. The CDR3 DNA reads as TGTGCCACCTCTGCCCGGGGACAATTCTATGGCTACACCTTC.

The chain combines TRBV7-9 with TRBJ2-1; D might be TRBD1 (6 bases). Trimming pared 6 bases from V and 4 bases from J, leaving 22 bases between. The CDR3 spans 17 residues. From germline, CDR1 is SEHNR and CDR2 FQNEAQ (reference sequence). Here the CDR3 reads CASSPAGDRRWYNEQFF. The CDR3 nucleotides are TGTGCCAGCAGTCCGGCCGGAGACAGGAGATGGTACAATGAGCAGTTCTTC.

The CDR3 DNA reads as TGTGCCAGTAGTACGGAGGATTCACCCCTCCACTTT. Protein product: CASSTEDSPLHF. V usage is TRBV19 and J usage is TRBJ1-6; D gene unclear. V dropped 4 bases and J dropped 8 bases, with 6 bases sitting between them. Germline CDR1 reads LNHDA; CDR2 reads SQIVND (reference sequence). The CDR3 has 12 amino acids.

The chain joins TRBV14 to TRBJ1-6; D call uncertain. The CDR3 sequence is 13 residues long. From germline, CDR1 is SGHDN and CDR2 FVKESK. Trimming took 1 base from V and 14 from J, leaving 12 bases between them. This chain's CDR3 is CASSQVKARTLHF. CDR3 DNA sequence: TGTGCCAGCAGCCAAGTAAAGGCCAGGACCCTCCACTTT.

The chain has TRBV7-8 and TRBJ2-7, with 8 bases that match TRBD1. Looked up from germline, CDR1 is SGHVS and CDR2 is FQNEAQ. The ends lost 1 base at V and 6 bases at J; junction bases unmatched: 8. The CDR3 runs 15 residues. The CDR3: CASSLVDRGIREQYF. The CDR3 DNA reads TGTGCCAGCAGCTTAGTAGACAGGGGTATACGCGAGCAGTACTTC.

CDR3 sequence reads: CASSLVAGKAKNIQYF. The CDR3 coding sequence is TGTGCCAGCAGCTTGGTGGCGGGGAAAGCCAAAAACATTCAGTACTTC. This sequence joins TRBV5-8 and TRBJ2-4, with a tentative D call TRBD2 (6 bases). Trimming removed 0 bases from V and 0 bases from J, with 10 bases in between. CDR3 size: 16 residues. CDR1 and CDR2 (germline): SGHTS, YDEGEE.

This chain connects TRBV19 to TRBJ2-7, with unresolved D. The CDR3 is made up of 15 amino acids. Trimming took 0 bases from V and 0 from J, leaving 9 bases between them. Germline CDR1 is LNHDA and CDR2 is SQIVND (reference sequence). The CDR3, as DNA: TGTGCCAGTAGTATAGATCTTGTGAGCTCCTACGAGCAGTACTTC. It codes for CASSIDLVSSYEQYF.

The chain couples TRBV29-1 to TRBJ2-5; D gene unclear. Germline CDR1 and CDR2: SQVTM and ANQGSEA. The CDR3 length is 16 residues. The germline V and J ends were trimmed by 0 bases and 5 bases, with 19 bases remaining between them. The CDR3 region is CSVEEMGRWSKETQYF. CDR3 nucleotide sequence: TGCAGCGTTGAAGAAATGGGTCGGTGGAGTAAGGAGACCCAGTACTTC.

V usage is TRBV4-3 and J usage is TRBJ2-1; tentatively, D is TRBD2 (6 bases). There are 13 residues in the CDR3. The germline V and J ends were trimmed by 0 bases and 12 bases, with 12 bases remaining between them. CDR1 and CDR2 (germline): LGHNA, YSLEER. The chain's CDR3 is CASSQDTRDRQFF. CDR3 bases: TGCGCCAGCAGCCAAGATACGCGGGATAGGCAGTTCTTC.

The chain combines TRBV7-2 with TRBJ2-7; 7 nucleotides line up with TRBD2. The V gene's germline CDR1 is SGHTA and CDR2 FQGNSA. There are 14 residues in the CDR3. V lost 7 bases to trimming and J lost 6 bases; unmatched junction nucleotides: 12. The CDR3 DNA follows: TGTGCCAGCATCATTAGCGGGTTACACGGCGAGCAGTACTTC. Translation gives CASIISGLHGEQYF. The whole variable domain, remainder taken from reference TRBV7-2 and TRBJ2-7, is GAGVSQSPSNKVTEKGKDVELRCDPISGHTALYWYRQSLGQGLEFLIYFQGNSAPDKSGLPSDRFSAERTGGSVSTLTIQRTQQEDSAVYLCASIISGLHGEQYFGPGTRLTVT.

The V call is TRBV19, the J call TRBJ1-2; TRBD1 agrees at 10 bases. The length of the CDR3 is 13 residues. Germline CDR1 is LNHDA and CDR2 is SQIVND (reference sequence). The trim removed 10 bases at V and 5 bases at J, leaving 7 bases unmatched. CDR3 nucleotides: TGTGCCACCAAACAGGGACAGGGGTATGGCTACACCTTC. This gives the protein CATKQGQGYGYTF.

The chain employs TRBV6-2 or TRBV6-3 and TRBJ2-2; 7 nucleotides agree with TRBD2. CDR1 and CDR2 (germline): MNHEY, SVGEGT. The length of the CDR3 is 14 residues. The ends lost 5 bases at V and 6 bases at J; junction bases unmatched: 6. Written as DNA, the CDR3 is TGTGCCAGCAGTCGGACTAGATTGGCCGGGGAGCTGTTTTTT. Encoded protein: CASSRTRLAGELFF.

The chain is built from TRBV7-3 and TRBJ2-7; TRBD1 matches 8 bases. Germline assignment: CDR1 SGHTA and CDR2 FQGTGA. The CDR3 runs 15 residues. After removal of 5 bases from V and 0 bases from J, the junction contained 6 bases not matched to a gene. CDR3 amino acids: CASSQGQASSYEQYF. The CDR3, as DNA: TGTGCCAGCAGCCAGGGACAGGCGAGCTCCTACGAGCAGTACTTC.

In its sample, this clone was seen once. V and J are TRBV9 and TRBJ2-2; the match to TRBD1 covers 7 bases. The J segment lost 2 bases and the V segment lost 4 bases, leaving 5 bases of the junction unmatched. The CDR3 is made up of 15 amino acids. Germline V gene lookup returns CDR1 SGDLS and CDR2 YYNGEE. CDR3 residues: CASSPTGFNTGELFF. The CDR3 DNA is TGTGCCAGCAGCCCGACAGGGTTTAACACCGGGGAGCTGTTTTTT.

This chain joins TRBV9 and TRBJ2-7; the match to TRBD2 covers 13 bases. The CDR3 is 19 residues long. Losses at the gene ends were 4 bases for V and 7 bases for J; bases not matched to a gene: 20. CDR1 and CDR2 (germline): SGDLS, YYNGEE. The CDR3 sequence: CASSPRQGTSGRAPLEQYF. The CDR3, as DNA: TGTGCCAGCAGCCCTCGACAGGGTACTAGCGGGAGGGCCCCCTTGGAGCAGTACTTC.

The V and J genes are TRBV28 and TRBJ1-4; D uncertain. This CDR3 comprises 15 residues. Germline V gene data show CDR1 as MDHEN and CDR2 as SYDVKM. V lost 5 bases to trimming and J lost 8 bases, with 18 bases between them. The CDR3 bases are TGTGCCAGCAGTCGACATCGAATCCCTGAAGAAAAACTGTTTTTT. This sequence encodes CASSRHRIPEEKLFF.

The gene calls are TRBV5-4 and TRBJ2-3, with 7 bases that match TRBD2. Germline loops: CDR1 SGHNT, CDR2 YYREEE (reference sequence). This CDR3 comprises 16 residues. After removal of 4 bases from V and 0 bases from J, the junction contained 8 bases not matched to a gene. The CDR3 loop is CASSPGPGGSTDTQYF. CDR3 nucleotide sequence: TGTGCCAGCAGCCCCGGTCCCGGGGGGAGCACAGATACGCAGTATTTT.